The clone carrying this T cell receptor beta chain was seen just once. This CDR3 comprises 17 residues. V dropped 3 bases and J dropped 2; count of bases not matched to a gene: 11. Using immunoSEQ multiplex PCR, the repertoire was profiled, and TCRdb retains in-frame clones only, with some absent. The sample lists fewer than 35,000 clones, around 63% seen once, with 25% to 35% in the top ten. The sample is drawn from a study of cytotoxic CD8 clonotypes in ibrutinib-treated CLL. Study-level background: Over 10 relapsed/refractory, some 14 treatment-naive; some 17 IGHV unmutated.

The source of this sequence is a human donor with chronic lymphocytic leukemia. The specimen comprised PBMCs, sampled before ibrutinib treatment. V gene TRBV23-1 combines with J gene TRBJ2-7, with 9 bases that match TRBD2. TRBV23-1 falls under the ORF class, with uncertain function. The CDR3 here is CASSQALAGSNAYEQYF. The CDR3 DNA reads TGCGCCAGCAGTCAGGCTCTAGCGGGGTCGAATGCCTACGAGCAGTACTTC.